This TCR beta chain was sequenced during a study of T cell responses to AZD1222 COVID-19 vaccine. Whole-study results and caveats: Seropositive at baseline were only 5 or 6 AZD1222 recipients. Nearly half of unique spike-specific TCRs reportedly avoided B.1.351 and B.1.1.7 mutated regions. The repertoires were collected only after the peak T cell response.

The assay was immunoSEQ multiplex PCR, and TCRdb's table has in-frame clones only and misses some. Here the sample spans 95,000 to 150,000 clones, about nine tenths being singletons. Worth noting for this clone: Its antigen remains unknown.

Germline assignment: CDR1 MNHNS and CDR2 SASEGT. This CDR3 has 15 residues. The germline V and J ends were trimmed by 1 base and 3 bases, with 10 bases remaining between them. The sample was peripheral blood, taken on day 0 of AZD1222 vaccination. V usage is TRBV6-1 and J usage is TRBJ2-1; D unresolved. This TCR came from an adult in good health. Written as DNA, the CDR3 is TGTGCCAGCAGTGAAGTGGCAGGTTACTACAATGAGCAGTTCTTC. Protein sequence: CASSEVAGYYNEQFF.